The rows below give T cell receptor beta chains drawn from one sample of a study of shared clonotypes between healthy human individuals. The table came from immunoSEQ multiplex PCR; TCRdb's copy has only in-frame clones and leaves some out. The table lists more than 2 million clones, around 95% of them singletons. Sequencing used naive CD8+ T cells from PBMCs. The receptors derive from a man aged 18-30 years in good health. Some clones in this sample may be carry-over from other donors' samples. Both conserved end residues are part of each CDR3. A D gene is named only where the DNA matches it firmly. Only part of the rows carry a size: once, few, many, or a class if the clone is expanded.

CDR3nt: TGTGCCAGCAGCGCTCGCCCCAATGAGCAGTTCTTC; CDR3aa: CASSARPNEQFF; abundance: .; v_gene: TRBV7-9; j_gene: TRBJ2-1; d_gene: .
CDR3nt: TGTGCCTGGAGTGTTCGTTCCAGCGCTGAAGCTTTCTTT; CDR3aa: CAWSVRSSAEAFF; abundance: once; v_gene: TRBV30; j_gene: TRBJ1-1; d_gene: .
CDR3nt: TGTGCCACCAGCAGACTCCAAAAGGATGAGCAGTTCTTC; CDR3aa: CATSRLQKDEQFF; abundance: once; v_gene: TRBV15; j_gene: TRBJ2-1; d_gene: .
CDR3nt: TGTGCCAGCAGCCCCCTTATAGGGCGAAGCTCCTACGAGCAGTACTTC; CDR3aa: CASSPLIGRSSYEQYF; abundance: .; v_gene: TRBV7-2; j_gene: TRBJ2-7; d_gene: .
CDR3nt: TGTGCCAGCAGCTTAGGGCCAGTTTACGAGCAGTACTTC; CDR3aa: CASSLGPVYEQYF; abundance: .; v_gene: TRBV7-9; j_gene: TRBJ2-7; d_gene: .
CDR3nt: TGTGCCAGTAGTCCCTGGGACGGAAGCTCTGGGGCCAACGTCCTGACTTTC; CDR3aa: CASSPWDGSSGANVLTF; abundance: .; v_gene: TRBV19; j_gene: TRBJ2-6; d_gene: .
CDR3nt: TGCAGCGGGCGGACAGGGGAATATGGCTACACCTTC; CDR3aa: CSGRTGEYGYTF; abundance: .; v_gene: TRBV29-1; j_gene: TRBJ1-2; d_gene: TRBD1
CDR3nt: TGTGCCAGTAGCCCAAAAGGGCGTCAGCCCCAGCATTTT; CDR3aa: CASSPKGRQPQHF; abundance: .; v_gene: TRBV19; j_gene: TRBJ1-5; d_gene: .
CDR3nt: TGTGCCAGCAGCTTAGGATTAGATGGTGAAGAGACCCAGTACTTC; CDR3aa: CASSLGLDGEETQYF; abundance: .; v_gene: TRBV13; j_gene: TRBJ2-5; d_gene: .
CDR3nt: TGTGCCAGCACGGGGGGCAAGGTTGGCTACACCTTC; CDR3aa: CASTGGKVGYTF; abundance: .; v_gene: TRBV30; j_gene: TRBJ1-2; d_gene: .
CDR3nt: TGTGCCAGCAGCCCCCTTTTAGTCCCCTACAATGAGCAGTTCTTC; CDR3aa: CASSPLLVPYNEQFF; abundance: .; v_gene: TRBV7-6; j_gene: TRBJ2-1; d_gene: .
CDR3nt: TGTGCCAGCAGTTCCCCGGGAGGGTCGGTTTCGGAGCAGTACTTC; CDR3aa: CASSSPGGSVSEQYF; abundance: once; v_gene: TRBV27; j_gene: TRBJ2-7; d_gene: TRBD2
CDR3nt: TGTGCCACCAGCAGAGATAAGGGACCGGGCTACGAGCAGTACTTC; CDR3aa: CATSRDKGPGYEQYF; abundance: .; v_gene: TRBV15; j_gene: TRBJ2-7; d_gene: .
CDR3nt: TGTGCCAGCAGTTTCCCCCCAAAAAGCCGGGACAGGGGGCGAGATACGCAGTATTTT; CDR3aa: CASSFPPKSRDRGRDTQYF; abundance: .; v_gene: TRBV28; j_gene: TRBJ2-3; d_gene: TRBD1
CDR3nt: TGTGCCAGCAGCGTAGTGGAAAAGAACACTGAAGCTTTCTTT; CDR3aa: CASSVVEKNTEAFF; abundance: .; v_gene: TRBV9; j_gene: TRBJ1-1; d_gene: .
CDR3nt: TGTGCCAGCAGCTTAGAAGCCTCCACAAGGGCAACTAATGAAAAACTGTTTTTT; CDR3aa: CASSLEASTRATNEKLFF; abundance: .; v_gene: TRBV7-8; j_gene: TRBJ1-4; d_gene: .
CDR3nt: TGTGCCAGCAGCCCGCTTTTCGCTAGCGGGAGTTCTAAAACTGGGGCCAACGTCCTGACTTTC; CDR3aa: CASSPLFASGSSKTGANVLTF; abundance: .; v_gene: TRBV7-3; j_gene: TRBJ2-6; d_gene: TRBD2
CDR3nt: TGTGCCAGCAGTCCGCTCCGGGCGCAGTTCACAGATACGCAGTATTTT; CDR3aa: CASSPLRAQFTDTQYF; abundance: .; v_gene: TRBV27; j_gene: TRBJ2-3; d_gene: .
CDR3nt: TGCAGCGGGTCGCCGGGATTTAATGAGCAGTTCTTC; CDR3aa: CSGSPGFNEQFF; abundance: .; v_gene: TRBV29-1; j_gene: TRBJ2-1; d_gene: .
CDR3nt: TGTGCCAGCAGAATGACAGCTTTGAACACTGAAGCTTTCTTT; CDR3aa: CASRMTALNTEAFF; abundance: .; v_gene: TRBV5-4; j_gene: TRBJ1-1; d_gene: .
CDR3nt: TGTGCCAGCAGCCCTTGGACAGGAGAGGGAACCGGGGAGCTGTTTTTT; CDR3aa: CASSPWTGEGTGELFF; abundance: .; v_gene: TRBV9; j_gene: TRBJ2-2; d_gene: TRBD1
CDR3nt: TGTGCCAGCAGCCCAAGGCTTGGTTACGAGCAGTACTTC; CDR3aa: CASSPRLGYEQYF; abundance: once; v_gene: TRBV6-1; j_gene: TRBJ2-7; d_gene: .
CDR3nt: TGTGCCACCACCGTAGGCTCTTTCGCCGGGGAGCTGTTTTTT; CDR3aa: CATTVGSFAGELFF; abundance: .; v_gene: TRBV15; j_gene: TRBJ2-2; d_gene: .
CDR3nt: TGTGCCAGCAGCTCGGCCCCGGTGATCGAAGAGACCCAGTACTTC; CDR3aa: CASSSAPVIEETQYF; abundance: .; v_gene: TRBV7-9; j_gene: TRBJ2-5; d_gene: .
CDR3nt: TGCAGCGTTGAGGTCTTTGAAAGACTAGCGGGACCTAGTAAGTTCTTC; CDR3aa: CSVEVFERLAGPSKFF; abundance: .; v_gene: TRBV29-1; j_gene: TRBJ2-1; d_gene: TRBD2
CDR3nt: TGTGCCAGCAGCCGGACAGTAAGGAACGAGGGTGAGCAGTTCTTC; CDR3aa: CASSRTVRNEGEQFF; abundance: .; v_gene: TRBV7-9; j_gene: TRBJ2-1; d_gene: .
CDR3nt: TGTGCCAGCGTGGGGGGAGGAGATACGCAGTATTTT; CDR3aa: CASVGGGDTQYF; abundance: .; v_gene: TRBV28; j_gene: TRBJ2-3; d_gene: .